This T cell receptor beta chain came from a study of CD8 T cells in Susac syndrome. General observations from the study: In its TCR sequencing and HLA analysis, the study acknowledged that the number of individuals was relatively small.

A note on this clonotype: Its antigen is still unknown.

Germline CDR1 SGDLS, CDR2 YYNGEE. Between the trimmed V and J ends, which lost 4 bases and 4 bases, there was a span of 21 bases. CDR3 size: 17 residues. With random hexamers, reverse transcription was performed on about 0.5 to 1 ug of RNA. Multiplex PCR with immunoSEQ amplified the TCR beta CDR3 across 54 Vbeta and 13 Jbeta. Each CDR3 protein is one row after TCRdb ran MiXCR on the immunoSEQ multiplex PCR reads. The data contain 400,000 to 550,000 distinct CDR3 sequences, about 85% of them singletons. Treatment-naive patients with stable or active relapsing-remitting disease served as multiple sclerosis controls. The CD8+ and CD4+ T cells were isolated magnetically using a negative isolation approach, whereas the TEMRA cells were enriched by FACS.

The chain recombines TRBV9 with TRBJ2-1; D may correspond to TRBD1 or TRBD2 (8 bases each). This TCR was sampled from a human donor with multiple sclerosis. The sequencing input was CD8+ T cells from PBMCs. CDR3 sequence (DNA): TGTGCCAGCAGCCCCCAGGGGGCGGGAGGCCCTTACAATGAGCAGTTCTTC. Its translation is CASSPQGAGGPYNEQFF.